This T cell receptor (beta chain) is drawn from a study of T cells expressing NK-cell markers. Findings and caveats of the study: A handful of donors' CD3+CD56-NKG2C+ cells were dominated by the same clonotypes.

TCRdb reworked the 5' RACE reads into one entry per CDR3 protein, no DNA. Its table lists around 550,000 distinct CDR3 sequences. About this clonotype itself: Its antigen remains unidentified.

The V gene's germline CDR1 is MNHEY and CDR2 SVGAGI. This CDR3 region has 15 residues. The sequence came from a man aged 18 to 30 in good health. V and J are TRBV6-5 and TRBJ1-2. Sequenced sample: blood T cells: a sorted CD56 or NKG2C T cell subset, CD4+ or CD8+ T cells, or bulk PBMC T cells (not recorded which). CDR3 protein: CASSYSDGLNYGYTF.